A single sample is the source of the 5 T cell receptor beta chains below, sequenced in a study of T cells in Graves' hyperthyroidism and ophthalmopathy. RNA transcripts served as the template for amplifying TCR beta CDR3 regions. When the TCR CDR3 underwent first-round RT-PCR, the HTBI primer set was used. In TCRdb, the multiplex PCR reads were re-called with MiXCR into one record per CDR3 protein. The sample has 200,000 to 250,000 distinct CDR3 sequences, around 16% seen once. Material for sequencing was blood. These receptors were obtained from a man in his forties with Graves' hyperthyroidism.

This clonotype was seen at least ten times. V is TRBV9 and J is TRBJ2-3; the match to TRBD1 covers 7 bases. Per germline, CDR1 SGDLS and CDR2 YYNGEE. The CDR3 runs to 15 residues. The V and J ends lost 2 bases and 2 bases, in that order; junction bases with no gene match: 5. The CDR3 protein is CASSVGDSPTDTQYF. The CDR3 DNA reads TGTGCCAGCAGCGTTGGGGACAGCCCCACAGATACGCAGTATTTT. The full variable domain, completed using reference TRBV9 and TRBJ2-3, is DSGVTQTPKHLITATGQRVTLRCSPRSGDLSVYWYQQSLDQGLQFLIQYYNGEERAKGNILERFSAQQFPDLHSELNLSSLELGDSALYFCASSVGDSPTDTQYFGPGTRLTVL.

CDR3 in DNA: TGTGCCAGCAGCGCGGGACTAGCGGACTACAATGAGCAGTACTTC. This codes for CASSAGLADYNEQYF. V gene TRBV4-2 combines with J gene TRBJ2-1; TRBD2 agrees at 11 bases. The closer fit of TRBJ2-7 to the DNA end suggests the J call may be wrong. The length of the CDR3 is 15 residues. CDR1 LGHNA and CDR2 YNFKEQ come from the germline V gene.

This clonotype has ten or more counts. J is TRBJ2-7 and V is TRBV3-1, with 10 bases identical to TRBD2. The CDR3 contains 15 residues. The ends lost 4 bases at V and 2 bases at J; junction bases unmatched: 5. Germline assignment: CDR1 LGHDT and CDR2 YNNKEL (reference sequence). Here the CDR3 DNA reads TGTGCCAGCAGCCTTAGCGGGGGGACGACCTACGAGCAGTACTTC. Translating it yields CASSLSGGTTYEQYF.

This rearrangement joins TRBV7-9 to TRBJ2-1; D unresolved. V lost 1 base and J lost 8, with 18 bases in between. The CDR3 covers 16 residues. Germline CDR1 and CDR2: SEHNR and FQNEAQ (reference sequence). This CDR3 reads CASSLVGLPAVDEQFF. CDR3 in DNA: TGTGCCAGCAGCTTAGTTGGTCTCCCTGCGGTAGATGAGCAGTTCTTC.

The rearrangement joins TRBV20-1 to TRBJ2-7; possible D gene TRBD2, 6 bases. Germline V CDR1 and CDR2: DFQATT, SNEGSKA (reference sequence). CDR3 length equals 13 residues. Between the trimmed V and J ends, which lost 2 bases and 2 bases, there was a span of 10 bases. The DNA for the CDR3 is TGCAGTGCTAGACCTAGCGCTACCTACGAGCAGTACTTC. It specifies CSARPSATYEQYF.